Presented here are 23 T cell receptor beta chains from one specimen sequenced in a study of chemoradiotherapy in HPV16-positive cancers (dated 2022 in TCRdb). The library was produced with the immunoSEQ multiplex PCR assay. Held by TCRdb, this immuneACCESS table contains in-frame sequences only and omits some clones. Under half of the omission traces to an unresolved V gene where checked; the cause of the rest is unknown. For this sample there are around 9,200 clones; around 82% appear just once. About 9% of the sample is taken by the ten largest. This material was collected from a patient who underwent chemoradiotherapy. These receptors originate from a human donor with HPV-associated anogenital cancer.

This chain links TRBV28 with TRBJ2-2; D unclear. CDR3 length: 13 residues. Germline lookup yields CDR1 MDHEN and CDR2 SYDVKM. The V end lost 3 bases, the J end lost 1 base, and 3 bases lay between the germline ends. In DNA form, the CDR3 reads TGTGCCAGCAGTTTGGGGAACACCGGGGAGCTGTTTTTT. Translation gives CASSLGNTGELFF. The entire variable domain, with the rest obtained from reference TRBV28 and TRBJ2-2, is as follows: DVKVTQSSRYLVKRTGEKVFLECVQDMDHENMFWYRQDPGLGLRLIYFSYDVKMKEKGDIPEGYSVSREKKERFSLILESASTNQTSMYLCASSLGNTGELFFGEGSRLTVL.

The genes are TRBV5-1 and TRBJ2-3; 8 bases are shared with TRBD1. This CDR3 has 15 amino acids. V shed 4 bases and J 0 bases; nucleotides not matched to a gene: 4. Germline V lookup: CDR1 SGHRS, CDR2 YFSETQ. The CDR3 bases are TGCGCCAGCAGCCCCCGACAGGGGAGCACAGATACGCAGTATTTT. This sequence encodes CASSPRQGSTDTQYF.

The rearrangement links TRBV30 to TRBJ2-7, with 8 nucleotides matching TRBD1. Trimming at V came to 0 bases and at J to 2 bases, leaving 3 bases not matched to a gene. CDR1 is GTSNPN, CDR2 SVGIG, per germline (reference sequence). The CDR3 has 14 amino acids. The CDR3 DNA reads TGTGCCTGGAGTGTTGGCAGGGGGCCCTACGAGCAGTACTTC. Translating gives CAWSVGRGPYEQYF.

The V and J genes are TRBV4-3 and TRBJ2-5; D gene uncertain. Looked up from germline, CDR1 is LGHNA and CDR2 is YSLEER. The V gene lost 0 bases and the J gene lost 3 bases, with 5 bases spanning the gap. This CDR3 contains 13 residues. DNA of the CDR3: TGCGCCAGCAGCCAAGATTTAAAAGAGACCCAGTACTTC. This sequence encodes CASSQDLKETQYF.

The rearrangement uses TRBV6-5 and TRBJ2-3; 9 positions agree with TRBD2. Germline V gene data show CDR1 as MNHEY and CDR2 as SVGAGI. Germline trimming cut 4 bases from V and 0 bases from J; bases unmatched to any gene: 5. The CDR3 loop spans 16 amino acids. CDR3 sequence (DNA): TGTGCCAGCAGTTTATTTAGCGGGGGAAGCACAGATACGCAGTATTTT. It encodes CASSLFSGGSTDTQYF.

The chain combines TRBV9 with TRBJ1-6, with a tentative D call TRBD1 (5 bases). CDR1 SGDLS and CDR2 YYNGEE come from the germline V gene. V lost 4 bases to trimming and J lost 11 bases, with 19 bases between them. The CDR3 totals 15 residues. In DNA, the CDR3 is TGTGCCAGCAGCTTACACTTGGGGGGTCTAACACCCCTCCACTTT. Translation: CASSLHLGGLTPLHF.

The chain uses TRBV30 and TRBJ2-3, with 12 nucleotides matching TRBD2. Looked up from germline, CDR1 is GTSNPN and CDR2 is SVGIG (reference sequence). V lost 3 bases to trimming and J lost 4 bases; unmatched junction nucleotides: 2. CDR3 size: 14 residues. CDR3 sequence: CAWRLAGGSDTQYF. CDR3 DNA: TGTGCCTGGAGACTAGCGGGGGGCTCAGATACGCAGTATTTT. The full variable domain, in which reference TRBV30 and TRBJ2-3 provide the parts outside the CDR3, is SQTIHQWPATLVQPVGSPLSLECTVEGTSNPNLYWYRQAAGRGLQLLFYSVGIGQISSEVPQNLSASRPQDRQFILSSKKLLLSDSGFYLCAWRLAGGSDTQYFGPGTRLTVL.

J is TRBJ1-5 and V is TRBV5-1; the match to TRBD1 covers 9 bases. J gave up 4 bases and V 3 bases, and 11 bases lay outside the gene matches. The length of the CDR3 is 17 residues. Germline CDR1 and CDR2: SGHRS and YFSETQ. This CDR3 reads CASSSGQGLVSNQPQHF. CDR3 nucleotides: TGCGCCAGCAGCTCGGGACAGGGTTTAGTAAGTAATCAGCCCCAGCATTTT.

V and J are TRBV9 and TRBJ2-2, with D unresolved. CDR1 SGDLS and CDR2 YYNGEE come from the germline V gene. This CDR3 is built from 12 residues. V gave up 3 bases and J gave up 7 bases, with 7 bases separating them. The CDR3, as DNA: TGTGCCAGCAGCGCAGAGCACGGGGAGCTGTTTTTT. Its translation is CASSAEHGELFF.

This clone was seen only a few times. The chain uses TRBV7-3 and TRBJ1-2; D remains unclear. The CDR3 runs to 15 residues. Germline assignment: CDR1 SGHTA and CDR2 FQGTGA. V lost 5 bases and J 2 bases, leaving 15 bases between the germline ends. The CDR3 sequence is CASSPTASPNYGYTF. The CDR3 region has the DNA TGTGCCAGCAGCCCCACGGCTTCCCCCAACTATGGCTACACCTTC.

The V call is TRBV5-1, the J call TRBJ2-3; TRBD1 is a possible D gene (7 bases). Germline V gives CDR1 SGHRS, CDR2 YFSETQ. Trimming took off 0 bases at V and 3 bases at J, with 8 bases between the two ends. The CDR3 sequence is 14 residues long. CDR3 nucleotide sequence: TGCGCCAGCAGCTTGGCAGGGGGGACAGATACGCAGTATTTT. This sequence encodes CASSLAGGTDTQYF.

The chain joins TRBV28 to TRBJ1-2, with D perhaps TRBD1 (6 bases). Trimming removed 3 bases from V and 3 bases from J, with 8 bases in between. The CDR3 contains 13 residues. Looked up from germline, CDR1 is MDHEN and CDR2 is SYDVKM. CDR3: CASSFQGYYGYTF. The CDR3 region has the DNA TGTGCCAGCAGTTTTCAGGGGTACTATGGCTACACCTTC.

The chain is built from TRBV11-2 and TRBJ1-6, with D uncertain. Germline V CDR1 and CDR2: SGHAT, FQNNGV. The CDR3 contains 14 residues. With 5 bases removed from V and 0 bases from J, the gap between germline ends came to 5 bases. CDR3: CASSTSSYNSPLHF. CDR3 coding DNA: TGTGCCAGCAGCACGAGCTCCTATAATTCACCCCTCCACTTT. Using reference TRBV11-2 and TRBJ1-6 for the parts outside the CDR3, the full variable domain is EAGVAQSPRYKIIEKRQSVAFWCNPISGHATLYWYQQILGQGPKLLIQFQNNGVVDDSQLPKDRFSAERLKGVDSTLKIQPAKLEDSAVYLCASSTSSYNSPLHFGNGTRLTVT.

This clone appeared a few times. The V and J genes are TRBV7-3 and TRBJ2-1; the D gene is possibly TRBD1 (6 bases). The V and J ends lost 5 bases and 4 bases respectively, with 15 bases between them. Germline CDR1 is SGHTA and CDR2 is FQGTGA. The CDR3 is 15 amino acids. The CDR3 DNA reads as TGTGCCAGCAGCCCACAGGGTGGGTTATACAATGAGCAGTTCTTC. Its protein is CASSPQGGLYNEQFF.

This clone was picked up one time. This sequence joins TRBV11-2 and TRBJ1-4; a possible D gene is TRBD1 (6 bases). Trimming shortened V by 8 bases and J by 7 bases, and 14 bases separated the two germline ends. Looked up from germline, CDR1 is SGHAT and CDR2 is FQNNGV. The CDR3 spans 13 residues. The CDR3 region is CASGGQTVEKLFF. Written as DNA, the CDR3 is TGTGCCAGCGGAGGACAGACGGTTGAAAAACTGTTTTTT.

The CDR3 reads CASTPGLGEQFF. For the CDR3, the DNA is TGTGCCAGCACCCCAGGACTAGGTGAGCAGTTCTTC. V is TRBV2 and J is TRBJ2-1; 7 bases are shared with TRBD2. The length of the CDR3 is 12 residues. Trimming cost V 7 bases and J 9 bases; bases outside gene matches: 6. Germline V CDR1 and CDR2: SNHLY, FYNNEI.

This rearrangement joins TRBV9 to TRBJ1-1; TRBD1 might be the D (6 bases). CDR3 size: 15 residues. V shed 3 bases and J shed 1 base, with 13 bases lying between them. The germline gives CDR1 SGDLS, CDR2 YYNGEE. The CDR3 DNA sequence: TGTGCCAGCAGCGCGCACGGGGGCACGAACACTGAAGCTTTCTTT. Amino acid sequence: CASSAHGGTNTEAFF.

The genes are TRBV6-6 and TRBJ1-1; D unclear. The germline V gene has CDR1 MNHNY and CDR2 SVGAGI (reference sequence). Trimming cost V 2 bases and J 3 bases, with 4 bases left between them. The CDR3 runs 12 residues. The CDR3, as DNA: TGTGCCAGCAGTTACGCTTACACTGAAGCTTTCTTT. Protein: CASSYAYTEAFF.

The J gene is TRBJ1-2, the V gene TRBV19; 7 bases are a match to TRBD1. The CDR3 contains 16 residues. CDR1 is LNHDA and CDR2 is SQIVND in the germline V gene (reference sequence). V was clipped by 3 bases and J by 4 bases; unmatched bases: 11. CDR3 protein: CASSIHPGQILYGYTF. CDR3 sequence (DNA): TGTGCCAGTAGTATCCACCCGGGACAGATCCTCTATGGCTACACCTTC. Variable domain in full (rest from reference TRBV19 and TRBJ1-2): DGGITQSPKYLFRKEGQNVTLSCEQNLNHDAMYWYRQDPGQGLRLIYYSQIVNDFQKGDIAEGYSVSREKKESFPLTVTSAQKNPTAFYLCASSIHPGQILYGYTFGSGTRLTVV.

This chain joins TRBV5-1 and TRBJ1-1; D remains ambiguous. The V end lost 4 bases, the J end lost 1 base, and 8 bases lay between the germline ends. Germline CDR1 and CDR2: SGHRS and YFSETQ. CDR3 length: 13 residues. The CDR3 DNA reads TGCGCCAGCAGCCCCGTCCAGAACACTGAAGCTTTCTTT. It codes for CASSPVQNTEAFF.

V usage is TRBV9 and J usage is TRBJ1-4, with D unclear. CDR3 length equals 16 residues. Trimming removed 0 bases at V and 8 bases at J, with 17 bases between. Germline CDR1 and CDR2: SGDLS and YYNGEE. CDR3 loop: CASSVEIYPDGEKLFF. CDR3 nucleotides: TGTGCCAGCAGCGTAGAGATTTACCCGGACGGGGAAAAACTGTTTTTT.

This sequence joins TRBV6-6 and TRBJ2-5, with 9 nucleotides matching TRBD1. In germline, CDR1 is MNHNY, CDR2 SVGAGI (reference sequence). Trimming cost V 5 bases and J 5 bases; bases outside gene matches: 9. This CDR3 region has 15 residues. Here the CDR3 reads CASSRPTGGRETQYF. The CDR3 bases are TGTGCCAGCAGTCGCCCGACAGGGGGTAGGGAGACCCAGTACTTC.

The rearrangement uses TRBV11-2 and TRBJ2-7; D could derive from TRBD1 or TRBD2 (6 bases each). CDR1 is SGHAT and CDR2 is FQNNGV in the germline V gene. The CDR3 length is 15 residues. The V end was cut by 1 base, the J end by 5 bases, with 15 bases between. The DNA of the CDR3 is TGTGCCAGCAGCTTAGGAGGGGGGTGGGCAGACGAGCAGTACTTC. Translation gives CASSLGGGWADEQYF. The full variable domain, in which reference TRBV11-2 and TRBJ2-7 provide the parts outside the CDR3, is EAGVAQSPRYKIIEKRQSVAFWCNPISGHATLYWYQQILGQGPKLLIQFQNNGVVDDSQLPKDRFSAERLKGVDSTLKIQPAKLEDSAVYLCASSLGGGWADEQYFGPGTRLTVT.